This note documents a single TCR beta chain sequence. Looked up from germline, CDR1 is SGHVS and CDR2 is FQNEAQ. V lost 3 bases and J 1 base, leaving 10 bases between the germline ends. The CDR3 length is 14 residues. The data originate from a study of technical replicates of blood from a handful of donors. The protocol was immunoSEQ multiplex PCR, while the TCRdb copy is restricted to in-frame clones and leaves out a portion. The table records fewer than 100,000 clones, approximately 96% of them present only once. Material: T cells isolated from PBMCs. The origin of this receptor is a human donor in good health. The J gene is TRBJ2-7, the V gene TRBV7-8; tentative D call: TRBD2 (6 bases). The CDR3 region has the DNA TGTGCCAGCAGCTTTCAGGGAGGATCCTACGAGCAGTACTTC. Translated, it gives CASSFQGGSYEQYF.